These 25 T cell receptor beta chains share one sample of origin, sequenced in a study of cytomegalovirus exposure and HLA in healthy donors. Both 60 Vbeta primers and 13 Jbeta primers went into the PCR. Here immunoSEQ multiplex PCR was the method, and the copy in TCRdb shows in-frame clones only, minus some. The table lists about 170,000 clones, roughly 71% of them singletons. The sequenced material came from PBMCs. These receptors were collected from a girl aged 10 to 17 in good health and CMV-seronegative.

The gene calls are TRBV2 and TRBJ2-7; 9 nucleotides line up with TRBD1. Germline assignment: CDR1 SNHLY and CDR2 FYNNEI. The CDR3 is 15 amino acids. V was pared by 1 base and J by 5 bases, with 6 bases of the junction left unmatched. CDR3 residues: CASSEVGQGHHEQYF. CDR3 sequence (DNA): TGTGCCAGCAGTGAAGTAGGACAGGGGCACCACGAGCAGTACTTC. Variable domain in full (rest from reference TRBV2 and TRBJ2-7): EPEVTQTPSHQVTQMGQEVILRCVPISNHLYFYWYRQILGQKVEFLVSFYNNEISEKSEIFDDQFSVERPDGSNFTLKIRSTKLEDSAMYFCASSEVGQGHHEQYFGPGTRLTVT.

J is TRBJ2-1 and V is TRBV7-6; possibly TRBD2 for D (5 bases). The ends were cut back, 5 bases at V and 8 bases at J, with 19 bases in the middle. This CDR3 has 15 amino acids. Germline CDR1 is SGHVS and CDR2 is FNYEAQ. The CDR3 nucleotides read TGTGCCAGCAGCCCGAGCGGACTCCCCGGGGATGAGCAGTTCTTC. The encoded protein is CASSPSGLPGDEQFF.

The chain recombines TRBV5-4 with TRBJ1-2; tentatively, D is TRBD1 (6 bases). Germline loops: CDR1 SGHNT, CDR2 YYREEE (reference sequence). The CDR3 has 15 residues. V was shortened by 0 bases and J by 4 bases, with 13 bases between the two germline ends. The CDR3 DNA reads TGTGCCAGCAGCTTGGAGGCGGGGGCTCGCTATGGCTACACCTTC. Its translation is CASSLEAGARYGYTF.

This chain uses TRBV30 with TRBJ2-5, with 10 positions matching TRBD1. The CDR3 extends over 16 amino acids. Germline assignment: CDR1 GTSNPN and CDR2 SVGIG (reference sequence). V lost 0 bases and J lost 5; bases outside the gene matches: 9. The CDR3 nucleotides are TGTGCCTGGAGTGTACCGGGGACAGGGGATCGGGAGACCCAGTACTTC. Its protein is CAWSVPGTGDRETQYF.

This clone was counted once. The genes are TRBV4-1 and TRBJ2-7; 11 bases line up with TRBD1. The germline V gene has CDR1 MGHRA and CDR2 YSYEKL. There are 16 residues in the CDR3. Trimming cost V 2 bases and J 2 bases; bases outside gene matches: 5. The CDR3 nucleotides are TGCGCCAGCAGCCAACGTAAGGGACAGGGGGCCTACGAGCAGTACTTC. This sequence encodes CASSQRKGQGAYEQYF.

This chain uses TRBV6-1 with TRBJ1-2, with 9 bases lining up with TRBD1. The CDR3 runs 14 residues. Germline trimming cut 5 bases from V and 7 bases from J; bases unmatched to any gene: 8. Germline CDR1 MNHNS, CDR2 SASEGT. CDR3 loop: CASSSPGQGFGYTF. As DNA, the CDR3 is TGTGCCAGCAGTTCCCCGGGACAGGGTTTTGGCTACACCTTC.

V gene TRBV7-9 combines with J gene TRBJ1-1; 7 bases map to TRBD1. The CDR3 spans 15 residues. With V trimmed by 6 bases and J by 0 bases, 7 bases remained unmatched. Per germline, CDR1 SEHNR and CDR2 FQNEAQ (reference sequence). DNA for the CDR3: TGTGCCAGCAGAGACAGGGCCACACTGAACACTGAAGCTTTCTTT. Encoded protein: CASRDRATLNTEAFF.

The V call is TRBV27, the J call TRBJ1-3; D is uncertain. From germline, CDR1 is MNHEY and CDR2 SMNVEV (reference sequence). The CDR3 runs 16 residues. V gave up 2 bases and J gave up 6 bases, with 17 bases separating them. CDR3 amino acids: CASSLRMSAGLNTIYF. CDR3 DNA sequence: TGTGCCAGCAGTTTACGTATGTCCGCGGGGTTAAACACCATATATTTT.

V and J are TRBV5-1 and TRBJ2-2, with 8 bases matching TRBD2. V lost 3 bases, J lost 8 bases, and 18 bases stayed unmatched. The length of the CDR3 is 18 residues. CDR1 and CDR2 from the germline V gene are SGHRS and YFSETQ. In DNA form, the CDR3 reads TGCGCCAGCAGCTCCCTGGGTCGGGGGGGCCAATTGCCGGGGGAGCTGTTTTTT. It translates to CASSSLGRGGQLPGELFF.

The rearrangement links TRBV27 to TRBJ2-4, with 7 bases that match TRBD2. The CDR3 is made up of 13 amino acids. Germline CDR1 is MNHEY and CDR2 is SMNVEV (reference sequence). V gave up 6 bases and J gave up 9 bases; unmatched junction bases: 8. The CDR3 bases are TGTGCCAGCAGCTTGTTCGGGGAGGGCATTCAGTACTTC. Its protein is CASSLFGEGIQYF.

This chain uses TRBV5-1 with TRBJ2-1, with D unclear. The CDR3 covers 13 residues. Trimming removed 5 bases from V and 5 bases from J, with 11 bases in between. Germline V gene sequence: CDR1 SGHRS, CDR2 YFSETQ. The CDR3 coding sequence is TGCGCCAGCAGTGAACTGGTTGACAATGAGCAGTTCTTC. It translates to CASSELVDNEQFF.

The chain is built from TRBV5-4 and TRBJ2-3, with 11 bases aligning to TRBD2. Germline loops: CDR1 SGHNT, CDR2 YYREEE (reference sequence). J was trimmed by 0 bases and V by 2 bases; bases with no gene match: 5. The CDR3 consists of 17 residues. CDR3 DNA sequence: TGTGCCAGCAGCTTTAGACTAGCGGGGTCTAGCACAGATACGCAGTATTTT. Amino acids: CASSFRLAGSSTDTQYF.

The chain is built from TRBV6-6 and TRBJ1-2; TRBD1 is a possible D gene (6 bases). The germline V gene encodes CDR1 MNHNY and CDR2 SVGAGI (reference sequence). This CDR3 is 13 amino acids long. Trimming removed 5 bases from V and 1 base from J, with 8 bases in between. CDR3 loop: CASSRTDNYGYTF. The CDR3 nucleotides read TGTGCCAGCAGTAGGACAGATAACTATGGCTACACCTTC.

CDR3 loop: CSVVGTETSYEQYF. In DNA, the CDR3 is TGCAGCGTTGTCGGGACAGAAACTTCCTACGAGCAGTACTTC. The rearrangement uses TRBV29-1 and TRBJ2-5, with TRBD1 identical over 7 bases. The DNA end is a closer match to TRBJ2-7, so the J assignment may be wrong. The CDR3 has 14 amino acids. Germline V gene data show CDR1 as SQVTM and CDR2 as ANQGSEA.

Only a few counts were recorded for this clone. This chain joins TRBV13 and TRBJ2-7; 7 bases line up with TRBD1. This CDR3 contains 14 residues. From germline, CDR1 is PRHDT and CDR2 FYEKMQ (reference sequence). V dropped 5 bases and J dropped 5; count of bases not matched to a gene: 9. CDR3 sequence: CASSNRGFSDEQYF. The CDR3 DNA follows: TGTGCCAGCAGCAACAGGGGTTTCTCTGACGAGCAGTACTTC.

Worth noting for this clone: Distinct nucleotide sequences in the sample also encode this CDR3. The J gene is TRBJ2-7, the V gene TRBV5-1; 7 bases map to TRBD1. The CDR3 loop spans 14 amino acids. With V trimmed by 0 bases and J by 6 bases, 6 bases remained unmatched. Germline V gene sequence: CDR1 SGHRS, CDR2 YFSETQ. The CDR3 region has the DNA TGCGCCAGCAGCTTGGGACAGGGTTGGTCCGAGCAGTACTTC. Translating it yields CASSLGQGWSEQYF. Drawing the rest from reference TRBV5-1 and TRBJ2-7, the complete variable domain is KAGVTQTPRYLIKTRGQQVTLSCSPISGHRSVSWYQQTPGQGLQFLFEYFSETQRNKGNFPGRFSGRQFSNSRSEMNVSTLELGDSALYLCASSLGQGWSEQYFGPGTRLTVT.

The sample holds a few counts of this clone. This chain's CDR3 is CAIHRTEQYF. The CDR3 nucleotides are TGTGCCATTCACAGGACCGAGCAGTACTTC. This rearrangement joins TRBV2 to TRBJ2-7, with a weak D call TRBD1 (5 bases). Per germline, CDR1 SNHLY and CDR2 FYNNEI. V shed 10 bases and J shed 6 bases, with 10 bases lying between them. The CDR3 totals 10 residues.

On this clone: Other DNA sequences in the same sample also yield this CDR3. The gene calls are TRBV6-1 and TRBJ2-7; TRBD1 aligns across 8 bases. This CDR3 contains 11 residues. J was trimmed by 7 bases and V by 8 bases; bases with no gene match: 4. Looked up from germline, CDR1 is MNHNS and CDR2 is SASEGT. The CDR3 bases are TGTGCCAGCTCCAGGGGGCGAGAGCAGTACTTC. This encodes CASSRGREQYF.

This chain connects TRBV15 to TRBJ1-6; D ambiguous. From germline, CDR1 is LNHNV and CDR2 YYDKDF (reference sequence). Trimming removed 0 bases at V and 14 bases at J, with 11 bases between. The CDR3 is 13 residues long. The CDR3 bases are TGTGCCACCAGCAGAGATGTCAGGCAAGCCCTCCACTTT. Its protein is CATSRDVRQALHF. Based on the CDR3 plus reference TRBV15 and TRBJ1-6, the full variable domain is DAMVIQNPRYQVTQFGKPVTLSCSQTLNHNVMYWYQQKSSQAPKLLFHYYDKDFNNEADTPDNFQSRRPNTSFCFLDIRSPGLGDTAMYLCATSRDVRQALHFGNGTRLTVT.

The CDR3 region has the DNA TGTGCCAGCAGCTTATTATCAATCGGGGTGAACACTGAAGCTTTCTTT. This codes for CASSLLSIGVNTEAFF. The J gene is TRBJ1-1, the V gene TRBV7-2; no clear D gene. The CDR3 has 16 amino acids. Germline CDR1 SGHTA, CDR2 FQGNSA. Trimming removed 2 bases from V and 0 bases from J, with 13 bases in between.

This clone was seen just once. This chain links TRBV6-1 with TRBJ2-7; unclear D gene. Germline CDR1 is MNHNS and CDR2 is SASEGT. Trimming left V 7 bases short and J 0 bases short, with 4 bases between. CDR3 length equals 11 residues. DNA of the CDR3: TGTGCCAGCACCAACTCCTACGAGCAGTACTTC. Residues: CASTNSYEQYF.

The chain recombines TRBV4-1 with TRBJ1-1; D unclear. CDR1 MGHRA and CDR2 YSYEKL come from the germline V gene. The V gene lost 3 bases and the J gene lost 1 base, with 15 bases spanning the gap. This CDR3 contains 16 residues. The CDR3 nucleotides are TGCGCCAGCAGCCAGAGTCGCGGGGTTACGAACACTGAAGCTTTCTTT. Translated, it gives CASSQSRGVTNTEAFF.

The chain employs TRBV5-4 and TRBJ2-3; 8 nucleotides align to TRBD1. The length of the CDR3 is 13 residues. CDR1 is SGHNT and CDR2 is YYREEE in the germline V gene (reference sequence). With 4 bases clipped from V and 10 bases from J, the junction kept 8 bases outside the gene matches. The CDR3 DNA reads TGTGCCAGCAGCACCGGACAGGGCGGATCGCAGTATTTT. This encodes CASSTGQGGSQYF.

V and J are TRBV27 and TRBJ2-2; the D is unclear. Germline V lookup: CDR1 MNHEY, CDR2 SMNVEV (reference sequence). This CDR3 region has 14 residues. V was pared by 5 bases and J by 4 bases, with 11 bases between. The CDR3 region has the DNA TGTGCCAGCAGTCCGATAGATACCACCGGGGAGCTGTTTTTT. Amino acids: CASSPIDTTGELFF.

The chain joins TRBV27 to TRBJ1-2; 9 bases are shared with TRBD1. V was clipped by 8 bases and J by 4 bases; unmatched bases: 2. This CDR3 has 12 amino acids. Germline CDR1 is MNHEY and CDR2 is SMNVEV (reference sequence). Written as DNA, the CDR3 is TGTGCCAGCCGGACAGGGGCCTATGGCTACACCTTC. Protein: CASRTGAYGYTF.